The rows below give T cell receptor beta chains drawn from one sample of a study of OX40 agonist ivuxolimab in advanced cancers. The data were produced by immunoSEQ multiplex PCR, yet TCRdb's version contains in-frame clones alone and is incomplete. The profile shows 20,000 to 25,000 clones, approximately 81% of them singletons. The source was CD4+ or CD8+ T cells sorted from blood, collected in a trial of the OX40 agonist ivuxolimab. The source is an adult with an advanced solid tumor such as melanoma, head and neck, liver or kidney cancer. Each CDR3 is given with its conserved first and last residue. Fields, in order: clone size, V gene, J gene, D gene, CDR3 DNA, CDR3 protein. The D gene is left open where the match is weak. For some rows the clone size is stated as once, few or many, or as a class when expanded; others skip it.

>.|TRBV2|TRBJ2-1|TRBD2
TGTGCCAGCAGGGATCTAGCGGGGGATGAGCAGTTCTTC
CASRDLAGDEQFF
>once|TRBV9|TRBJ2-2|.
TGTGCCAGCAGCGTAGGAGACTCCTACACCGGGGAGCTGTTTTTT
CASSVGDSYTGELFF
>.|TRBV5-4|TRBJ2-7|TRBD1
TGTGCCAGCAGCACCCGGGACAGCTCCTACGAGCAGTACTTC
CASSTRDSSYEQYF
>once|TRBV7-2|TRBJ1-2|.
TGTGCCAGCGGTGGCTACACCTTC
CASGGYTF
>once|TRBV28|TRBJ2-7|.
TGTGCCAGCAGTCCCCGATCGACCGGGACAAGCGAGCAGTACTTC
CASSPRSTGTSEQYF
>.|TRBV27|TRBJ2-1|.
TGTGCCAGCAGTCTCTACAGAGGCTCCTACAATGAGCAGTTCTTC
CASSLYRGSYNEQFF
>.|TRBV9|TRBJ1-4|.
TGTGCCAGCAGCGTAGAAATGGTTTCTAAGGAAAAACTGTTTTTT
CASSVEMVSKEKLFF
>once|TRBV4-3|TRBJ1-6|.
TGCGCCAGCAGCCAAGACCTGGGGGGTAAGGGTTCACCCCTCCACTTT
CASSQDLGGKGSPLHF
>.|TRBV25-1|TRBJ2-5|.
TGTGCCAGCAGTAAGGCGGCGGAGACCCAGTACTTC
CASSKAAETQYF
>.|TRBV27|TRBJ2-7|TRBD1
TGTGCCAGCAGTTGGACAGGGACGGAATACGAGCAGTACTTC
CASSWTGTEYEQYF
>.|TRBV7-3|TRBJ2-5|TRBD2
TGTGCCAGCAGCTTAAGAAGATGGGAGCGGGGGGACCAAGAGACCCAGTACTTC
CASSLRRWERGDQETQYF
>.|TRBV4-3|TRBJ2-7|.
TGCGCCAGCAGCCAGAGCCTAGCCTCCTCCTACGAGCAGTACTTC
CASSQSLASSYEQYF
>.|TRBV7-6|TRBJ2-3|TRBD1
TGTGCCAGCAGCCATGAGCTGGGACAGGATACGCAGTATTTT
CASSHELGQDTQYF
>.|TRBV10-3|TRBJ2-7|TRBD1
TGTGCCATCAGGCCGGGACAGGGACCCGAGCAGTACTTC
CAIRPGQGPEQYF
>.|TRBV7-2|TRBJ1-6|.
TGTGCCAGCAGCTTAAGCCCCTTCAGCCAGAGGACTAATTCACCCCTCCACTTT
CASSLSPFSQRTNSPLHF
>.|TRBV6-5|TRBJ2-2|.
TGTGCCAGCGGGAGGACCGGGGAGCTGTTTTTT
CASGRTGELFF
>.|TRBV27|TRBJ1-2|.
TGTGCCAGCAGTTCCTCCGGGGGGTGGTATGGCTACACCTTC
CASSSSGGWYGYTF
>.|TRBV21-1|TRBJ1-2|.
TGTGCCAGCAGCAAAGCGGCAACAGGTTTTAACTATGGCTACACCTTC
CASSKAATGFNYGYTF
>.|TRBV9|TRBJ1-4|.
TGTGCCAGCAGCGTAGGGGACACGAAAAATGAAAAACTGTTTTTT
CASSVGDTKNEKLFF
>.|TRBV19|TRBJ2-7|.
TGTGCCAGTAGTTCCAGGGAAACCTACGAGCAGTACTTC
CASSSRETYEQYF
>.|TRBV27|TRBJ2-2|TRBD1
TGTGCCAGCACCACAGGACAGGCCTGGAACACCGGGGAGCTGTTTTTT
CASTTGQAWNTGELFF
>.|TRBV6-6|TRBJ2-5|.
TGTGCCAGCAGTTACAATGACCGCAAACAAGAGACCCAGTACTTC
CASSYNDRKQETQYF
>.|TRBV7-9|TRBJ1-4|TRBD1
TGTGCCAGCAGCGCGGACAGGGATCGGGAAAAACTGTTTTTT
CASSADRDREKLFF
>.|TRBV6-5|TRBJ1-2|.
TGTGCCAGCAGGGGGGACGTGGAGGTATATGGCTACACCTTC
CASRGDVEVYGYTF
>.|TRBV7-6|TRBJ2-1|.
TGTGCCAGCAGCTCCAGGGGATTTGGCGATGAGCAGTTCTTC
CASSSRGFGDEQFF
>.|TRBV4-3|TRBJ1-6|.
TGCGCCAGCAGCCAAGACCTGACAGAAAGCTCCTATAATTCACCCCTCCACTTT
CASSQDLTESSYNSPLHF
>.|TRBV4-3|TRBJ2-7|TRBD1
TGCGCCAGCAGCCTGACCGGGGACAGTCGGCGCGAGCAGTACTTC
CASSLTGDSRREQYF
>once|TRBV27|TRBJ2-7|TRBD1
TGTGCCAGCAGTGGCGCGGGACAGGGTATTTACGAGCAGTACTTC
CASSGAGQGIYEQYF
>.|TRBV6-4|TRBJ2-1|.
TGTGCCAGCAGTGTCGAGCAATTTGGAAACAATGAGCAGTTCTTC
CASSVEQFGNNEQFF
>.|TRBV4-2|TRBJ2-2|TRBD2
TGTGCCAGCAGTCCACTAGCGGGGGGGCCATTTAAAACCGGGGAGCTGTTTTTT
CASSPLAGGPFKTGELFF
>.|TRBV7-9|TRBJ1-2|TRBD1
TGTGCCAGCAGCTTCGATTACAGGGGAGACTATGGCTACACCTTC
CASSFDYRGDYGYTF
>few|TRBV7-9|TRBJ1-5|.
TGTGCCAGCAGCTTACACGAGGGAGTGGATCAGCCCCAGCATTTT
CASSLHEGVDQPQHF
>.|TRBV6-5|TRBJ2-1|.
TGTGCCAGCAGTTACCCGGCTGGGGGGGCCCACAATGAGCAGTTCTTC
CASSYPAGGAHNEQFF
>once|TRBV5-1|TRBJ2-7|TRBD1
TGCGCCAGTAAAAGACAGGGGCGAGTACACGAGCAGTACTTC
CASKRQGRVHEQYF
>.|TRBV7-9|TRBJ2-1|TRBD2
TGTGCCAGCAGCTACACCGGGACTAGGAACAATGAGCAGTTCTTC
CASSYTGTRNNEQFF
>.|TRBV19|TRBJ1-5|TRBD1
TGTGCCAGTAGTATGGGACAGGTACAACAGCCCCAGCATTTT
CASSMGQVQQPQHF
>.|TRBV6-5|TRBJ2-2|.
TGTGCCAGCAGTTACCAGACAGGGAACACCGGGGAGCTGTTTTTT
CASSYQTGNTGELFF
>.|TRBV9|TRBJ2-3|TRBD2
TGTGCCAGCTCCCTCTGGGGCGGGGGATACACAGATACGCAGTATTTT
CASSLWGGGYTDTQYF
>.|TRBV5-1|TRBJ1-1|.
TGCGCCAGCAGCTTGGTATCCATGAACACTGAAGCTTTCTTT
CASSLVSMNTEAFF
>.|TRBV18|TRBJ2-7|TRBD1
TGTGCCAGCTCAGCCGCGTTTGGACAGGCACATTACGAGCAGTACTTC
CASSAAFGQAHYEQYF
>.|TRBV7-6|TRBJ2-1|.
TGTGCCAGCAGCTTAGCGGGGGGCCACAATGAGCAGTTCTTC
CASSLAGGHNEQFF
>.|TRBV10-3|TRBJ1-1|.
TGTGCCATCAGTGAGTCGATGGGGAGGAGAGACACTGAAGCTTTCTTT
CAISESMGRRDTEAFF
>.|TRBV2|TRBJ1-4|.
TGTGCCAGCAGGTCTCAGGAGATTAATGAAAAACTGTTTTTT
CASRSQEINEKLFF
>.|TRBV6-5|TRBJ1-1|.
TGTGCCAGCCTGTTGGGGGGCTCGGTCTCTGAAGCTTTCTTT
CASLLGGSVSEAFF
>.|TRBV29-1|TRBJ1-1|TRBD1
TGCAGCGTTGAATACCGGGACAGGGTAACTGAAGCTTTCTTT
CSVEYRDRVTEAFF
>.|TRBV9|TRBJ1-1|TRBD1
TGTGCCAGCAGCGTTATACAGGGGCCTAGGGCCGAAGCTTTCTTT
CASSVIQGPRAEAFF
>.|TRBV16|TRBJ2-3|TRBD1
TGTGCCAGCAGCCCAACCGGGACAGGCGATGATACGCAGTATTTT
CASSPTGTGDDTQYF
>once|TRBV13|TRBJ2-5|.
TGTGCCAGCAGCACAATTAACCAGGATTCCCACCAAGAGACCCAGTACTTC
CASSTINQDSHQETQYF
>.|TRBV7-9|TRBJ2-2|TRBD1
TGTGCCAGCAGCCCCCCGACAGGGGGGATTTCGACCGGGGAGCTGTTTTTT
CASSPPTGGISTGELFF
>few|TRBV6-6|TRBJ1-2|.
TGTGCCAGCAGTTACCAGGGCGGACACTATGGCTACACCTTC
CASSYQGGHYGYTF
>medium-sized|TRBV18|TRBJ2-2|TRBD1
TGTGCCAGCTCACCGACAGGGGGCACCGGGGAGCTGTTTTTT
CASSPTGGTGELFF
>.|TRBV9|TRBJ2-7|TRBD2
TGTGCCAGCAGCGTAGTGGCGGGGGGCTACGAGCAGTACTTC
CASSVVAGGYEQYF
>medium-sized|TRBV6-6|TRBJ2-7|.
TGTGCCAGCAGTTACTCCGGGGAGCAGTACTTC
CASSYSGEQYF
>.|TRBV4-3|TRBJ2-2|TRBD2
TGCGCCAGCAGCCAAGGGACTAGCGGGGGGATGCGTCGAGGGGAGCTGTTTTTT
CASSQGTSGGMRRGELFF
>.|TRBV5-6|TRBJ2-7|.
TGTGCCAGCAGCTTGTTAGGATACGAGCAGTACTTC
CASSLLGYEQYF
>.|TRBV6-5|TRBJ2-7|.
TGTGCCAGCAGCCTAGGAGGATCCTACGAGCAGTACTTC
CASSLGGSYEQYF
>.|TRBV19|TRBJ2-4|.
TGTGCCAGTAGTGCAGACCCGATAAAGATTCAGTACTTC
CASSADPIKIQYF
>few|TRBV7-2|TRBJ2-7|TRBD1
TGTGCCAGCAGCCCCCGACAGGGTAACTACGAGCAGTACTTC
CASSPRQGNYEQYF
>.|TRBV7-8|TRBJ2-7|.
TGTGCCAGCAGCGAGGGTAGGGAGCAGTACTTC
CASSEGREQYF